This T cell receptor (beta chain) was sequenced for a study of T cell repertoires in cytomegalovirus infection. Study-level information: Signatures in public TCR beta sequences pointed to both CMV infection and matching HLA type. Study observations and caveats: Within the response measured ex vivo, HLA-C-restricted CMV-specific TCR beta clonotypes were dominant. Individuals carrying CMV plus the relevant HLA were identified by cumulative frequency of public TCR beta families.

TCRdb independently ran MiXCR on the reads; one entry per CDR3 protein. This table holds approximately 500,000 distinct CDR3 sequences, about 17% found once. This clonotype came up many times. The antigen is unknown. This CDR3 comprises 18 residues. Trimming cost V 5 bases and J 2 bases; bases outside gene matches: 13. In germline, CDR1 is MNHEY, CDR2 SMNVEV (reference sequence). Specimen: CD8+ T cells from PBMCs. This receptor was identified in a human donor in good health (CMV status not recorded). Some clones in this sample may be carry-over from other donors' samples. The V and J genes are TRBV27 and TRBJ2-5; 11 bases line up with TRBD2. The CDR3: CASSLLISSGRAQETQYF. The CDR3, as DNA: TGTGCCAGCAGTCTCCTGATAAGTAGCGGGAGGGCTCAAGAGACCCAGTACTTC.